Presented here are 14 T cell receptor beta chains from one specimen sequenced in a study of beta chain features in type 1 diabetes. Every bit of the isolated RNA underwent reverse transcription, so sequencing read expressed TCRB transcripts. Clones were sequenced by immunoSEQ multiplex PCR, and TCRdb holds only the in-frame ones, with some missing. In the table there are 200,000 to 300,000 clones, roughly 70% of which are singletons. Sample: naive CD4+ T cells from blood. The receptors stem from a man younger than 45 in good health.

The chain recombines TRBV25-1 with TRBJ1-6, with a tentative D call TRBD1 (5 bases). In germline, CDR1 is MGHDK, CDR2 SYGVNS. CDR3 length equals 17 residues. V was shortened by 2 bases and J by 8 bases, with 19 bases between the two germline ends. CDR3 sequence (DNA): TGTGCCAGCAGTGAAAAGGGTCAGGGCCGATTCTATTCACCCCTCCACTTT. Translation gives CASSEKGQGRFYSPLHF.

In nucleotides, the CDR3 is TGCAGTGCTCAACAGCCCAATGAGCAGTTCTTC. It specifies CSAQQPNEQFF. This sequence joins TRBV20-1 and TRBJ2-1; D call uncertain. In germline, CDR1 is DFQATT, CDR2 SNEGSKA (reference sequence). Deletions cut 5 bases from V and 6 bases from J, with 8 bases between. CDR3 length: 11 amino acids.

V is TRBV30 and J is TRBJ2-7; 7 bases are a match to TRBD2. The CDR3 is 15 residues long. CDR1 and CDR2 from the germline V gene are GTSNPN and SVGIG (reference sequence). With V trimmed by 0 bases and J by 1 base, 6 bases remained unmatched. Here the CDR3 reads CAWSVGASGSYEQYF. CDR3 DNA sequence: TGTGCCTGGAGTGTAGGGGCTAGCGGATCCTACGAGCAGTACTTC.

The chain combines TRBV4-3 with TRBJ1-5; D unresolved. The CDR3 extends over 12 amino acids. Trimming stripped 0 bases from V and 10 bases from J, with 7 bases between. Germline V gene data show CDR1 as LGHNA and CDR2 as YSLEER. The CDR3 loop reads CASSQDRGPQHF. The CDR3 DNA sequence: TGCGCCAGCAGCCAAGATCGCGGACCCCAGCATTTT.

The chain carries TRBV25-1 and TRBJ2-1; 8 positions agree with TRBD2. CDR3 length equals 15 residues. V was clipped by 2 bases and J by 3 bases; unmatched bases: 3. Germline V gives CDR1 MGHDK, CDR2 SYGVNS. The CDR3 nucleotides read TGTGCCAGCAGTGAACACACTAGCGGCTACAATGAGCAGTTCTTC. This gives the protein CASSEHTSGYNEQFF. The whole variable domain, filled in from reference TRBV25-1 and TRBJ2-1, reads EADIYQTPRYLVIGTGKKITLECSQTMGHDKMYWYQQDPGMELHLIHYSYGVNSTEKGDLSSESTVSRIRTEHFPLTLESARPSHTSQYLCASSEHTSGYNEQFFGPGTRLTVL.

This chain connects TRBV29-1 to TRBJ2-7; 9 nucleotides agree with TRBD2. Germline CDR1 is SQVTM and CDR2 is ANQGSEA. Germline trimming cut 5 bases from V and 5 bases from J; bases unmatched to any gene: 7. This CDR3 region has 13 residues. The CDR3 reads CSVKGLASHEQYF. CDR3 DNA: TGCAGCGTTAAGGGACTAGCTTCCCACGAGCAGTACTTC.

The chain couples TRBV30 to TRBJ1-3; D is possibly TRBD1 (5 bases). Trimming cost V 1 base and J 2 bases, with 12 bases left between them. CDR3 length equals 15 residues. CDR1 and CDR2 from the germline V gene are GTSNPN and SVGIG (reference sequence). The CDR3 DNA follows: TGTGCCTGGAGTGGACAGACTCCCGCTGGAAACACCATATATTTT. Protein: CAWSGQTPAGNTIYF. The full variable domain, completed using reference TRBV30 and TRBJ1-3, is SQTIHQWPATLVQPVGSPLSLECTVEGTSNPNLYWYRQAAGRGLQLLFYSVGIGQISSEVPQNLSASRPQDRQFILSSKKLLLSDSGFYLCAWSGQTPAGNTIYFGEGSWLTVV.

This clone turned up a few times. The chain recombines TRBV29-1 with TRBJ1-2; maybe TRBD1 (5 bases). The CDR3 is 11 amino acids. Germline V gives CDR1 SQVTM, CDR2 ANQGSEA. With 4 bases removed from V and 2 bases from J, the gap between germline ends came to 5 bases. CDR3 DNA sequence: TGCAGCGTTGCAGGGAACTATGGCTACACCTTC. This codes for CSVAGNYGYTF.

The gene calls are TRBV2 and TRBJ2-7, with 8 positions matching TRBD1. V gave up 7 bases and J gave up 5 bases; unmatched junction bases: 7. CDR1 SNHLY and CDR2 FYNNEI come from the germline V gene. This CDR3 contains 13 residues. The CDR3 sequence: CASTGQGSHEQYF. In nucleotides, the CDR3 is TGTGCCAGCACCGGACAGGGCAGCCACGAGCAGTACTTC. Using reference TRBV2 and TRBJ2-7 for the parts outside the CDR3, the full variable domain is EPEVTQTPSHQVTQMGQEVILRCVPISNHLYFYWYRQILGQKVEFLVSFYNNEISEKSEIFDDQFSVERPDGSNFTLKIRSTKLEDSAMYFCASTGQGSHEQYFGPGTRLTVT.

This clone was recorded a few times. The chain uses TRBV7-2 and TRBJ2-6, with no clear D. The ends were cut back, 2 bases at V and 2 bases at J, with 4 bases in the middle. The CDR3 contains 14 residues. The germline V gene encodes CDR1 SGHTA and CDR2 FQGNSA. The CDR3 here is CASSLSPGANVLTF. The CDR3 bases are TGTGCCAGCAGCTTAAGCCCTGGGGCCAACGTCCTGACTTTC. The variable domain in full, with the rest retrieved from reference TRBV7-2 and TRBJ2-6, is GAGVSQSPSNKVTEKGKDVELRCDPISGHTALYWYRQSLGQGLEFLIYFQGNSAPDKSGLPSDRFSAERTGGSVSTLTIQRTQQEDSAVYLCASSLSPGANVLTFGAGSRLTVL.

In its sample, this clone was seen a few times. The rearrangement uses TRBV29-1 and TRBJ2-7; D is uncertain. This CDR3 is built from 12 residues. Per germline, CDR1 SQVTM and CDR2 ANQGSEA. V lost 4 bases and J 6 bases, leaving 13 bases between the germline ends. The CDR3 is CSVASHLGEQYF. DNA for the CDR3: TGCAGCGTTGCTTCGCATCTGGGCGAGCAGTACTTC.

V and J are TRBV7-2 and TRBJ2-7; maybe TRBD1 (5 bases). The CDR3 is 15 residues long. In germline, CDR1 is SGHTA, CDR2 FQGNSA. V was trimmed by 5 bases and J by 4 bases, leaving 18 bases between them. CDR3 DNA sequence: TGTGCCAGCAGCCTCAGGGCCGCCTCCAGGTACGAGCAGTACTTC. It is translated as CASSLRAASRYEQYF.

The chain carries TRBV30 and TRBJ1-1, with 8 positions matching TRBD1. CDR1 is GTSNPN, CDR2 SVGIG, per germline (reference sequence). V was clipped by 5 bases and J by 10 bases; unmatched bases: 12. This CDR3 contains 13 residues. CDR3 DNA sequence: TGTGCCTGGGGGACAGGCCAAAAAAGTGGAGCTTTCTTT. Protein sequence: CAWGTGQKSGAFF.

The CDR3 sequence is CASSVVEGSYNEQFF. In DNA form, the CDR3 reads TGTGCCAGCAGCGTAGTAGAGGGCTCCTACAATGAGCAGTTCTTC. The chain links TRBV9 to TRBJ2-1; possible D gene TRBD2, 5 bases. The CDR3 totals 15 residues. Trimming removed 0 bases from V and 0 bases from J, with 7 bases in between. CDR1 SGDLS and CDR2 YYNGEE come from the germline V gene.